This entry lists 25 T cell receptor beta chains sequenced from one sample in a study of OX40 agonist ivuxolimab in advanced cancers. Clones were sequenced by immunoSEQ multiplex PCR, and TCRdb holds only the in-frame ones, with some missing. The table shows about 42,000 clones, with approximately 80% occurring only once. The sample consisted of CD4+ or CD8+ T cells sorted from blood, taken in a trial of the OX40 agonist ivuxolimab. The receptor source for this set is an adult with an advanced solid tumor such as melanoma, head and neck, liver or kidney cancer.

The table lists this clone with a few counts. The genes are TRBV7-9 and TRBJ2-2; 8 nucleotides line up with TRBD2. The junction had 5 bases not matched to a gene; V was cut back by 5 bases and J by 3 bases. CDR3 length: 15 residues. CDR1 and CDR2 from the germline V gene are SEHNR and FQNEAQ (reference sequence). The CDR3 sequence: CASSRVGGDTGELFF. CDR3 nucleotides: TGTGCCAGCAGCCGTGTCGGGGGGGACACCGGGGAGCTGTTTTTT.

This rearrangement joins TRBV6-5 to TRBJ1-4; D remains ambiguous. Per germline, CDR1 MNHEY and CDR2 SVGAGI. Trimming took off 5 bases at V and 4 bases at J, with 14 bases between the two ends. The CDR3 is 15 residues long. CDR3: CASSLPGRNNEKLFF. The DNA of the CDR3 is TGTGCCAGCAGTCTACCGGGTCGCAATAATGAAAAACTGTTTTTT.

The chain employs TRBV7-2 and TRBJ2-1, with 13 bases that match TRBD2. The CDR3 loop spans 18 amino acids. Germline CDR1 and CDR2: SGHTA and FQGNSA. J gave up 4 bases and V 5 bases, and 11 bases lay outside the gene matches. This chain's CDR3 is CASSHGTSGTRRYNEQFF. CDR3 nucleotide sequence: TGTGCCAGCAGCCACGGGACTAGCGGGACCAGAAGATACAATGAGCAGTTCTTC.

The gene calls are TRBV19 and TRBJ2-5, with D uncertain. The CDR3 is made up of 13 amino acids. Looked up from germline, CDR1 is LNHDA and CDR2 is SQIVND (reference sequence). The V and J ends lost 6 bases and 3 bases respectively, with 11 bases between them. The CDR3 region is CASSPMPEETQYF. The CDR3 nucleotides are TGTGCCAGTAGCCCCATGCCAGAAGAGACCCAGTACTTC.

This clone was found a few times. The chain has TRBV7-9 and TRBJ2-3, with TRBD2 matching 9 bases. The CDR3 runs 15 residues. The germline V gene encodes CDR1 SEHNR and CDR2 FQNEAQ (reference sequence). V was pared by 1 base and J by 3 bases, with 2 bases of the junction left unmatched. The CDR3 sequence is CASSLGTSVTDTQYF. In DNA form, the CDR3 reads TGTGCCAGCAGCTTAGGGACTAGCGTTACAGATACGCAGTATTTT.

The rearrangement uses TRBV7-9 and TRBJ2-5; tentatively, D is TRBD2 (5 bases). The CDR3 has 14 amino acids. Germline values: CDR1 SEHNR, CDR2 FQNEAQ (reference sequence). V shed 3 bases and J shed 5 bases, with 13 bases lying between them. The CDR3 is CASSFPGFGETQYF. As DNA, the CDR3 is TGTGCCAGCAGCTTTCCGGGGTTCGGGGAGACCCAGTACTTC.

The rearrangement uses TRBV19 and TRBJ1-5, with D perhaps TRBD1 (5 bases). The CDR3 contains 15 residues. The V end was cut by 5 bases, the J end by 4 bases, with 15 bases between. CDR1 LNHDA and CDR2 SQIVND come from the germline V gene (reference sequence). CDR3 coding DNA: TGTGCCAGTAGTCGGTCTGGGGCAGATAATCAGCCCCAGCATTTT. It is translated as CASSRSGADNQPQHF.

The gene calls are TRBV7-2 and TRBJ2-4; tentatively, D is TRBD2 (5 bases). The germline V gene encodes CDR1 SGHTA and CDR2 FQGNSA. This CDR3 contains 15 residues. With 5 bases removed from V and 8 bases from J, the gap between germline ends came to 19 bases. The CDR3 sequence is CASSPRTGKRDIQYF. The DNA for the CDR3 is TGTGCCAGCAGCCCACGGACGGGAAAGAGGGACATTCAGTACTTC.

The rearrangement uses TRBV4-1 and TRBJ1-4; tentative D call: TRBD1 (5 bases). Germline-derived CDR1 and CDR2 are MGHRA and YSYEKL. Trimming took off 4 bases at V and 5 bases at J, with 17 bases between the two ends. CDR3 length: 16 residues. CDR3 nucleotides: TGCGCCAGCAGCCGACCTCGAGAGGGACGGAATGAAAAACTGTTTTTT. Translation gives CASSRPREGRNEKLFF.

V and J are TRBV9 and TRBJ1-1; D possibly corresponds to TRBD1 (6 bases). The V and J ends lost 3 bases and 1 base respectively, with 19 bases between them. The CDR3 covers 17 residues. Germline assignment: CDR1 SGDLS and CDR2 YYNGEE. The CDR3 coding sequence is TGTGCCAGCAGCGACCGTAAGGGGGTGCTTGGGAACACTGAAGCTTTCTTT. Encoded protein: CASSDRKGVLGNTEAFF.

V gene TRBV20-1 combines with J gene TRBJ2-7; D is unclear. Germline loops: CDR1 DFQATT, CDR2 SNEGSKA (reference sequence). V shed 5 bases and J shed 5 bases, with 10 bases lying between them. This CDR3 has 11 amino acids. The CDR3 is CSAEHADEQYF. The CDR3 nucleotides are TGCAGTGCTGAACATGCGGACGAGCAGTACTTC.

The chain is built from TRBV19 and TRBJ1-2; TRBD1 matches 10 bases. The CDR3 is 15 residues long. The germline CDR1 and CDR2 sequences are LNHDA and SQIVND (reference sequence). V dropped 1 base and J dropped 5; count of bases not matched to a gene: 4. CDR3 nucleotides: TGTGCCAGTAGTATAGCGGGGGACAGGGGATATGGCTACACCTTC. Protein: CASSIAGDRGYGYTF.

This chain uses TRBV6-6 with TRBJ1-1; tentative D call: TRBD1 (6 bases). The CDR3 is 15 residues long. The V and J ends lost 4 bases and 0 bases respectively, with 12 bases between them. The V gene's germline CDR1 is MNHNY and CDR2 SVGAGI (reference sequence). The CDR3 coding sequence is TGTGCCAGCAGTTTCCTACAGGGCATGAACACTGAAGCTTTCTTT. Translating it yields CASSFLQGMNTEAFF.

The CDR3 sequence: CASSLADTEYGYTF. As DNA, the CDR3 is TGTGCCAGCAGCTTGGCTGACACGGAATATGGCTACACCTTC. The V call is TRBV5-8, the J call TRBJ1-2; D is undetermined. Germline CDR1 is SGHTS and CDR2 is YDEGEE. V was shortened by 0 bases and J by 5 bases, with 11 bases between the two germline ends. This CDR3 has 14 amino acids.

Written as DNA, the CDR3 is TGTGCCAGCTCACCCTCGACAGGTTCCTACGAGCAGTACTTC. Amino acid sequence: CASSPSTGSYEQYF. The rearrangement uses TRBV18 and TRBJ2-7, with D possibly being TRBD1 (6 bases). Per germline, CDR1 KGHSH and CDR2 LQKENI. Trimming left V 3 bases short and J 1 base short, with 10 bases between. This CDR3 is built from 14 residues.

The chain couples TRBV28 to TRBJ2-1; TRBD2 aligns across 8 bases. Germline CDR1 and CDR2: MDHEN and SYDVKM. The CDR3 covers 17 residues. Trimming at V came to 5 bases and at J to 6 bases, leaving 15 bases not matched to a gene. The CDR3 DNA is TGTGCCAGCAGTCAGGCGATTCTAGCGGGCTACGTCAATGAGCAGTTCTTC. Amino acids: CASSQAILAGYVNEQFF. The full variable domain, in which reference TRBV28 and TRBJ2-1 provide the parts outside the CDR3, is DVKVTQSSRYLVKRTGEKVFLECVQDMDHENMFWYRQDPGLGLRLIYFSYDVKMKEKGDIPEGYSVSREKKERFSLILESASTNQTSMYLCASSQAILAGYVNEQFFGPGTRLTVL.

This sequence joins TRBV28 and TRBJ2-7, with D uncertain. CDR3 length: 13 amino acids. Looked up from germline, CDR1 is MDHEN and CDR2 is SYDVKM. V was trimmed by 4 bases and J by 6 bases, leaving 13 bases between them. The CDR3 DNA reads TGTGCCAGCAGTTCTCCCCAACGTGGCGAGCAGTACTTC. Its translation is CASSSPQRGEQYF.

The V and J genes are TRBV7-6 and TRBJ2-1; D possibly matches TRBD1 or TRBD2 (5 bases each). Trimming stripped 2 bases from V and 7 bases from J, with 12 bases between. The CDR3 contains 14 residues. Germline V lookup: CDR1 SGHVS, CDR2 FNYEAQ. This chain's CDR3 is CASSLRGADNEQFF. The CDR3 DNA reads TGTGCCAGCAGCTTAAGAGGGGCTGATAATGAGCAGTTCTTC.

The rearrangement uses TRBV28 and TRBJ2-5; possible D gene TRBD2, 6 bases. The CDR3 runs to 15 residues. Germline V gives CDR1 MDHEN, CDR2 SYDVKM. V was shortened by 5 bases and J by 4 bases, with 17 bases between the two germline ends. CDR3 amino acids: CASSPEGPGGETQYF. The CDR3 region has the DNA TGTGCCAGCAGTCCAGAGGGTCCCGGGGGAGAGACCCAGTACTTC.

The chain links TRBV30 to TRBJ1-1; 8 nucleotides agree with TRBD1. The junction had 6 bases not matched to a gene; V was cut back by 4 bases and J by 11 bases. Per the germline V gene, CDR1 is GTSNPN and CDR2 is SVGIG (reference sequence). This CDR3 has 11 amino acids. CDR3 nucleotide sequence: TGTGCCTGGAATAGACAGGGGTCGGCTTTCTTT. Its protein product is CAWNRQGSAFF.

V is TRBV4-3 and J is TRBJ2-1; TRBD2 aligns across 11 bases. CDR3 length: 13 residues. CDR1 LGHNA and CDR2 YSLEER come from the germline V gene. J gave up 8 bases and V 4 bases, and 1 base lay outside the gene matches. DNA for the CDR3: TGCGCCAGCAGCCTAGCGGGAGGGCATGAGCAGTTCTTC. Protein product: CASSLAGGHEQFF.

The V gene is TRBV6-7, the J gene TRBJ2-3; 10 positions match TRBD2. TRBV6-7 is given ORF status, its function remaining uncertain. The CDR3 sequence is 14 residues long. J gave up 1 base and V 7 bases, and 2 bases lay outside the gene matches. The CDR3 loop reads CASNTSGGTDTQYF. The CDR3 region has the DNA TGTGCCAGCAATACTAGCGGGGGCACAGATACGCAGTATTTT.

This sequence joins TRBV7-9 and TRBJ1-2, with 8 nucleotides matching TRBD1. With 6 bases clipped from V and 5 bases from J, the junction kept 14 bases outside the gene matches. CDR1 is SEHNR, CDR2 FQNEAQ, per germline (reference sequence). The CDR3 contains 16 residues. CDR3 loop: CASSVTLAQGAYGYTF. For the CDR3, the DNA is TGTGCCAGCAGTGTGACGTTAGCGCAGGGGGCATATGGCTACACCTTC.

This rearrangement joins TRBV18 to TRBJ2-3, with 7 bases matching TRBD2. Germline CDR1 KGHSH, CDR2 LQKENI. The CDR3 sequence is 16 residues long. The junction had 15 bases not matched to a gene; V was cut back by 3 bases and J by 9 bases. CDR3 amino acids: CASSPEVASGGGTQYF. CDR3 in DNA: TGTGCCAGCTCACCTGAAGTAGCCTCGGGAGGAGGGACGCAGTATTTT.

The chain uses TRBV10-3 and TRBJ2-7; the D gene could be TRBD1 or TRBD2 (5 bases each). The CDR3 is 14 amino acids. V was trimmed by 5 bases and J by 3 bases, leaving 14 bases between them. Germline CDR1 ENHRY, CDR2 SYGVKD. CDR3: CAISPGTDFYEQYF. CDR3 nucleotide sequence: TGTGCCATCAGTCCCGGGACGGATTTCTACGAGCAGTACTTC.